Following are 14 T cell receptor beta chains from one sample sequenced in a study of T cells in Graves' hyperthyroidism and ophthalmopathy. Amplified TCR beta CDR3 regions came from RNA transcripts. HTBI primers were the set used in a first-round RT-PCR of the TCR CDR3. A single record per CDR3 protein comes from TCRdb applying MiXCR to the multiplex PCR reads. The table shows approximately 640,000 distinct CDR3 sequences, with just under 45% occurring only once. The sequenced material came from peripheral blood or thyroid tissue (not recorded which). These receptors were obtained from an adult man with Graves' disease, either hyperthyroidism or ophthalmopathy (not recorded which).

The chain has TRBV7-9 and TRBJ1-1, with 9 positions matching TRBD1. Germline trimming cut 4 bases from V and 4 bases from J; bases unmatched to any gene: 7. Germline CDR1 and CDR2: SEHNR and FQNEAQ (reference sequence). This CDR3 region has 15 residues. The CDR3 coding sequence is TGTGCCAGCAGCTCGACAGGGGGGGAAGGCACTGAAGCTTTCTTT. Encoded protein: CASSSTGGEGTEAFF.

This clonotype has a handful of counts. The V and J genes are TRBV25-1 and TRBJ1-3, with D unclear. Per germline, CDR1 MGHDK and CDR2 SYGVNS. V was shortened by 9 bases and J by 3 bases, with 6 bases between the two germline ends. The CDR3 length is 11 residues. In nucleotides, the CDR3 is TGTGCCAGTCGGGTTGGAAACACCATATATTTT. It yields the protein CASRVGNTIYF.

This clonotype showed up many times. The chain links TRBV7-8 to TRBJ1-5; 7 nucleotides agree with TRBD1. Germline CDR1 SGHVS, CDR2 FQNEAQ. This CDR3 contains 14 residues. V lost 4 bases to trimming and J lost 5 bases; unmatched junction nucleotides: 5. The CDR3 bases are TGTGCCAGCAGCTCATGGACAGGAGATCAGCCCCAGCATTTT. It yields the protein CASSSWTGDQPQHF.

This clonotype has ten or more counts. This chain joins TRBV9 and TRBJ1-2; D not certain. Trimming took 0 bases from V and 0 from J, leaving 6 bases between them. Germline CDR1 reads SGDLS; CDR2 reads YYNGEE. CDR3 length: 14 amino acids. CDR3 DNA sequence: TGTGCCAGCAGCGTAGGGGATCCTAACTATGGCTACACCTTC. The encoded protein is CASSVGDPNYGYTF.

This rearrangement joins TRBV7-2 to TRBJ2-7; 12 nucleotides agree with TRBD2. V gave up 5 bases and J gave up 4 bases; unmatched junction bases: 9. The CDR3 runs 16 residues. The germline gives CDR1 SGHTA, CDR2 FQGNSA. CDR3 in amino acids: CASSQEPGLAGYEQYF. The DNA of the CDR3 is TGTGCCAGCAGCCAAGAGCCTGGACTAGCGGGATACGAGCAGTACTTC.

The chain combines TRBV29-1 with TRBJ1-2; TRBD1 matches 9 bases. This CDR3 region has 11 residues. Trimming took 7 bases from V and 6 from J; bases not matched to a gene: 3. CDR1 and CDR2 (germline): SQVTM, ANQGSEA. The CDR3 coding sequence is TGCAGCGGACAGGGGGGGAATGGCTACACCTTC. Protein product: CSGQGGNGYTF.

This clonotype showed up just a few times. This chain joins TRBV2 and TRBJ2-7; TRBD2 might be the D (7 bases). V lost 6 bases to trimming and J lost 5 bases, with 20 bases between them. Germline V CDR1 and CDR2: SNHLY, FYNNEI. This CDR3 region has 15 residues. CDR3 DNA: TGTGCCAGCAGGCCGAGGGGGGGGGCGCTGGACGAGCAGTACTTC. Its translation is CASRPRGGALDEQYF.

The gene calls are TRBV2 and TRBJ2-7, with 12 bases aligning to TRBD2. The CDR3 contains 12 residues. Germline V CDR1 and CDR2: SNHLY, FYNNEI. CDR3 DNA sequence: TGTGCTGCACCGGGACTAGCGGGCGAGCAGTACTTC. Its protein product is CAAPGLAGEQYF.

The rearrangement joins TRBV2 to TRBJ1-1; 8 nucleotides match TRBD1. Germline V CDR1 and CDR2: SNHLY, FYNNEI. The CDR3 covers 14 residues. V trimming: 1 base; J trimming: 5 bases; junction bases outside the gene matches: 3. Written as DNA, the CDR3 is TGTGCCAGCAGTGAAGACAGGGGGAGAACTGAAGCTTTCTTT. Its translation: CASSEDRGRTEAFF. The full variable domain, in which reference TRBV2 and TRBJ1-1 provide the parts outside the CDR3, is EPEVTQTPSHQVTQMGQEVILRCVPISNHLYFYWYRQILGQKVEFLVSFYNNEISEKSEIFDDQFSVERPDGSNFTLKIRSTKLEDSAMYFCASSEDRGRTEAFFGQGTRLTVV.

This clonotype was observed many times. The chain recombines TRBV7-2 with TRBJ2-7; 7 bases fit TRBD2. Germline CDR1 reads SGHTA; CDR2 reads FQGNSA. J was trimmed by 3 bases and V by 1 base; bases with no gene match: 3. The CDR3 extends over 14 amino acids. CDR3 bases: TGTGCCAGCAGCTTAGGACTAGCCGTCTACGAGCAGTACTTC. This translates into CASSLGLAVYEQYF.

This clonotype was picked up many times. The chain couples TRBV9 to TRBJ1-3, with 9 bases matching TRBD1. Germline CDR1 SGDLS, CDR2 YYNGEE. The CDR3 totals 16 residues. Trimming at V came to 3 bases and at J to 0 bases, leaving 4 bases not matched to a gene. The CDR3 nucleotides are TGTGCCAGCAGCGCGGACAGGGGAAACTCTGGAAACACCATATATTTT. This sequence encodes CASSADRGNSGNTIYF.

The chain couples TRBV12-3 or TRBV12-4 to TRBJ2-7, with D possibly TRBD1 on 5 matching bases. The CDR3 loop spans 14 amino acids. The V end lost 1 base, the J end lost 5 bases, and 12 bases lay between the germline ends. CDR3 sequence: CASSLGAGSHEQYF. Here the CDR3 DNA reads TGTGCCAGCAGTTTAGGGGCAGGGTCGCACGAGCAGTACTTC.

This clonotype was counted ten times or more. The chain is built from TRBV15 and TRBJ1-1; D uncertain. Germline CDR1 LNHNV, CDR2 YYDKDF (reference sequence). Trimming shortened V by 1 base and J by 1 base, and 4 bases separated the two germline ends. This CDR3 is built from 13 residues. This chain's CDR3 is CATSRVGNTEAFF. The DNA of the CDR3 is TGTGCCACCAGCAGAGTCGGGAACACTGAAGCTTTCTTT.

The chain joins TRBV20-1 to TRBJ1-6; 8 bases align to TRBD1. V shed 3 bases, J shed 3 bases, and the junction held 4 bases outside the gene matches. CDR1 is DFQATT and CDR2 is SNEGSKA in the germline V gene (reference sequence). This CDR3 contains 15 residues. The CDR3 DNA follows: TGCAGTGCTAGGGACAGGGACCTCTATAATTCACCCCTCCACTTT. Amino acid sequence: CSARDRDLYNSPLHF.